The rows below give T cell receptor beta chains drawn from one sample of a study of early T cells in non-severe SARS-CoV-2 infection. TCRdb recomputed calls from the 5' RACE reads with MiXCR, one row per CDR3 protein. There are around 32,000 distinct CDR3 sequences in the sample; about 6.1% occur only once, and 5% to 7% lies in the top ten. Material for sequencing was whole blood. The receptor set was obtained from an adult who was a healthcare worker with PCR-confirmed SARS-CoV-2 infection or an uninfected control (not recorded which). The CDR3 runs from the conserved cysteine through the conserved F or W. The D gene is left open where the match is weak. Expanded clones get a size class; other rows say once, few or many, or leave the size out.

v_call	j_call	d_call	clone_size	cdr3_nt	cdr3_aa
TRBV5-4	TRBJ2-4	.	many	TGTGCCAGCACAGGCGGAGGGGGAGACATGGTAAACATTCAGTACTTC	CASTGGGGDMVNIQYF
TRBV11-3	TRBJ2-1	TRBD2	many	TGTGCCAGCAGCTTATCCCTGCTAGCGGGGAAGGATGAGCAGTTCTTC	CASSLSLLAGKDEQFF
TRBV18	TRBJ2-7	.	few	TGTGCCAGCTCACCATCCCTGGAGGGCTACGAGCAGTACTTC	CASSPSLEGYEQYF
TRBV29-1	TRBJ2-2	TRBD1	many	TGCAGCGCTATGGACAGGGAGAACACCGGGGAGCTGTTTTTT	CSAMDRENTGELFF
TRBV6-2/TRBV6-3	TRBJ1-6	.	many	TGTGCCAGCAGTTACTCCCGAGATTCACCCCTCCACTTT	CASSYSRDSPLHF
TRBV10-3	TRBJ2-6	.	many	TGTGCCATCAGTGATGGCGTCCTGACTTTC	CAISDGVLTF
TRBV20-1	TRBJ1-5	.	many	TGCAGTGCTAGGTTCCCGTATAGCAATCAGCCCCAGCATTTT	CSARFPYSNQPQHF
TRBV2	TRBJ2-7	.	many	TGTGCCAGCAGTCACATCCGGGACGGCTACGAGCAGTACTTC	CASSHIRDGYEQYF
TRBV20-1	TRBJ1-1	.	many	TGCAGTGCCACCCAATTTACTCCGGCCCGTGAAGCTTTCTTT	CSATQFTPAREAFF
TRBV6-2/TRBV6-3	TRBJ2-3	.	few	TGTGCCAGCACCCCACAGGGCCTAGGGCCTACAGATACGCAGTATTTT	CASTPQGLGPTDTQYF
TRBV7-2	TRBJ2-3	.	many	TGTGCCAGCAGAAAGGCCCTTAGCACAGATACGCAGTATTTT	CASRKALSTDTQYF
TRBV7-9	TRBJ1-6	TRBD1	many	TGTGCCAGCTTGCGAACAGGGGGTCATAATTCACCCCTCCACTTT	CASLRTGGHNSPLHF
TRBV5-4	TRBJ2-1	TRBD1	few	TGTGCCAGCAACCCGGGACAGGGCTACAATGAGCAGTTCTTC	CASNPGQGYNEQFF
TRBV5-4	TRBJ2-3	TRBD2	many	TGTGCCAGCAGCTTGGCTAGCGGGGACACAGATACGCAGTATTTT	CASSLASGDTDTQYF
TRBV6-6	TRBJ1-1	TRBD1	many	TGTGCCAGCAGTAAACAGGGGTGGGACACTGAAGCTTTCTTT	CASSKQGWDTEAFF
TRBV7-9	TRBJ2-6	.	many	TGTGCCAGCAGCTCCACTCCGACCGGACCTAGGGCCAACGTCCTGACTTTC	CASSSTPTGPRANVLTF
TRBV4-3	TRBJ2-3	TRBD2	many	TGCGCCAGCAGCCCCTCTCCCCTAGCGGGGGACACAGATACGCAGTATTTT	CASSPSPLAGDTDTQYF
TRBV29-1	TRBJ2-7	.	many	TGCAGCGTTGCGTGGACTGCCTACGAGCAGTACTTC	CSVAWTAYEQYF
TRBV6-5	TRBJ1-1	.	many	TGTGCCAGCAGTTTGACCGCAGGGTACACTGAAGCTTTCTTT	CASSLTAGYTEAFF
TRBV7-9	TRBJ1-1	.	few	TGTGCCAGCAGCCCGGTGGGGGCGGCGACCACTGAAGCTTTCTTT	CASSPVGAATTEAFF
TRBV20-1	TRBJ2-7	.	many	TGCAGTGCCAGCCGGGGCGCCGCCTACGAGCAGTACTTC	CSASRGAAYEQYF
TRBV5-1	TRBJ1-1	TRBD1	.	TGCGCCAGCAGCTTGGGACAGGGGTTGACTGAAGCTTTCTTT	CASSLGQGLTEAFF
TRBV4-2	TRBJ2-7	.	many	TGTGCCAGCAGCCAGGTCTGGCGGGGCGATCGTTACGAGCAGTACTTC	CASSQVWRGDRYEQYF
TRBV11-2	TRBJ2-3	.	.	TGTGCCAGCAGCTTAGAACTAGCAGATACGCAGTATTTT	CASSLELADTQYF
TRBV7-9	TRBJ2-1	TRBD2	.	TGTGCCAGCAGCTTTCAAGGTGCCGCTAGCGGGTCGTACAATGAGCAGTTCTTC	CASSFQGAASGSYNEQFF
TRBV18	TRBJ1-2	.	many	TGTGCCAGCTCCCCCGTCGGAGGGGTCGCTTTTGACTACACCTTC	CASSPVGGVAFDYTF
TRBV29-1	TRBJ1-2	.	many	TGCAGCGTTGAAGTAACCCCCCGCGGCTATGGCTACACCTTC	CSVEVTPRGYGYTF
TRBV2	TRBJ2-5	TRBD2	.	TGTGCCAGCGGGGGGGGGACCCCCGACTTC	CASGGGTPDF
TRBV3-1	TRBJ1-5	.	many	TGTGCCAGCAGCCAAGGTGAGGGGCAGTCTGAAAATCAGCCCCAGCATTTT	CASSQGEGQSENQPQHF
TRBV11-2	TRBJ2-1	TRBD2	many	TGTGCCAGCAGTAATAGCGGGGGAGACAATGAGCAGTTCTTC	CASSNSGGDNEQFF
TRBV20-1	TRBJ2-7	TRBD2	many	TGCAGTGCTAGCCCCGCTAGCGGGGGGTACGAGCAGTACTTC	CSASPASGGYEQYF
TRBV6-5	TRBJ1-2	TRBD1	.	TGTGCCAGCAGTTCGGGACAGTTTAGAGGCTACACCTTC	CASSSGQFRGYTF
TRBV4-2	TRBJ2-6	.	many	TGTGCCAGCAGCCAAGATACCGGGGCGGCAGGCCGGGCCAACGTCCTGACTTTC	CASSQDTGAAGRANVLTF
TRBV27	TRBJ2-7	TRBD1	few	TGTGCCAGCAGTTTCCACCGGACAGGCTCCTACGAGCAGTACTTC	CASSFHRTGSYEQYF
TRBV7-3	TRBJ2-3	TRBD2	.	TGTGCCAGCAGCTTTGGACTAGCCATTGGTACAGATACGCAGTATTTT	CASSFGLAIGTDTQYF
TRBV25-1	TRBJ1-3	.	many	TGTGCCAGCAGTGGGGGGGGGACTTTTCCCTACTCTGGAAACACCATATATTTT	CASSGGGTFPYSGNTIYF
TRBV7-2	TRBJ1-2	TRBD1	many	TGTGCCAGCAGCTTACGGGACAGATATGGCTACACCTTC	CASSLRDRYGYTF
TRBV6-5	TRBJ1-3	.	many	TGTGCCAGCAGTTACGGAGGGGGTATCTCTGGAAACACCATATATTTT	CASSYGGGISGNTIYF
TRBV28	TRBJ1-1	TRBD1	.	TGTGCCAGCAGTTTGAGAGGGGACAGGGGTATAAGGGCTTTCTTT	CASSLRGDRGIRAFF
TRBV6-5	TRBJ2-7	TRBD1	many	TGTGCCAGCAGCGCGACAGGGGCGAGCTACGAGCAGTACTTC	CASSATGASYEQYF
TRBV25-1	TRBJ2-3	.	.	TGTGCCAGCAGTGTTACTAGCACAGATACGCAGTATTTT	CASSVTSTDTQYF
TRBV6-1	TRBJ2-3	.	many	TGTGCCAGCAGTGCGACACTGAAAGATACGCAGTATTTT	CASSATLKDTQYF
TRBV29-1	TRBJ2-7	.	many	TGCAGCGGTGACAGGCTCTCCTACGAGCAGTACTTC	CSGDRLSYEQYF
TRBV29-1	TRBJ1-1	.	many	TGCAGCGTTGCTCGTCGGGACGGTAACACTGAAGCTTTCTTT	CSVARRDGNTEAFF
TRBV20-1	TRBJ1-3	.	.	TGCAGTGCTAGAATAGCAGCCAGAGATTCCGGAAACACCATATATTTT	CSARIAARDSGNTIYF
TRBV5-1	TRBJ2-5	TRBD1	many	TGCGCCAGCAGTCCGGACAGGGTGGAGACCCAGTACTTC	CASSPDRVETQYF
TRBV5-4	TRBJ2-5	.	many	TGTGCCAGCAGCTCCCAAGAGACCCAGTACTTC	CASSSQETQYF
TRBV28	TRBJ1-4	.	.	TGTGCCAGCAATCCAGGGACAACTAATGAAAAACTGTTTTTT	CASNPGTTNEKLFF
TRBV20-1	TRBJ2-3	.	many	TGCAGTGCCCCACCGGTGGTGGGTAGGACAGATACGCAGTATTTT	CSAPPVVGRTDTQYF
TRBV28	TRBJ1-4	.	few	TGTGCCAGCAGGGACAGTGAAGCAACTAATGAAAAACTGTTTTTT	CASRDSEATNEKLFF
TRBV2	TRBJ1-5	TRBD1	many	TGTGCCAGCAGGGGACAGAACAATCAGCCCCAGCATTTT	CASRGQNNQPQHF
TRBV5-4	TRBJ1-1	TRBD1	many	TGTGCCAGCAGCTTGGCAGGGGGCATGGGCACTGAAGCTTTCTTT	CASSLAGGMGTEAFF
TRBV7-9	TRBJ1-1	.	few	TGTGCCAGCAGCTCGGGGGACTTAGCTTTCTTT	CASSSGDLAFF
TRBV5-1	TRBJ2-5	TRBD2	many	TGCGCCAGCTCTCTAGCGGGGGCGCGGGAGACCCAGTACTTC	CASSLAGARETQYF
TRBV7-2	TRBJ2-3	.	.	TGTGCCAGCAGCTTCGGGACAGCGGGGTCCACAGATACGCAGTATTTT	CASSFGTAGSTDTQYF